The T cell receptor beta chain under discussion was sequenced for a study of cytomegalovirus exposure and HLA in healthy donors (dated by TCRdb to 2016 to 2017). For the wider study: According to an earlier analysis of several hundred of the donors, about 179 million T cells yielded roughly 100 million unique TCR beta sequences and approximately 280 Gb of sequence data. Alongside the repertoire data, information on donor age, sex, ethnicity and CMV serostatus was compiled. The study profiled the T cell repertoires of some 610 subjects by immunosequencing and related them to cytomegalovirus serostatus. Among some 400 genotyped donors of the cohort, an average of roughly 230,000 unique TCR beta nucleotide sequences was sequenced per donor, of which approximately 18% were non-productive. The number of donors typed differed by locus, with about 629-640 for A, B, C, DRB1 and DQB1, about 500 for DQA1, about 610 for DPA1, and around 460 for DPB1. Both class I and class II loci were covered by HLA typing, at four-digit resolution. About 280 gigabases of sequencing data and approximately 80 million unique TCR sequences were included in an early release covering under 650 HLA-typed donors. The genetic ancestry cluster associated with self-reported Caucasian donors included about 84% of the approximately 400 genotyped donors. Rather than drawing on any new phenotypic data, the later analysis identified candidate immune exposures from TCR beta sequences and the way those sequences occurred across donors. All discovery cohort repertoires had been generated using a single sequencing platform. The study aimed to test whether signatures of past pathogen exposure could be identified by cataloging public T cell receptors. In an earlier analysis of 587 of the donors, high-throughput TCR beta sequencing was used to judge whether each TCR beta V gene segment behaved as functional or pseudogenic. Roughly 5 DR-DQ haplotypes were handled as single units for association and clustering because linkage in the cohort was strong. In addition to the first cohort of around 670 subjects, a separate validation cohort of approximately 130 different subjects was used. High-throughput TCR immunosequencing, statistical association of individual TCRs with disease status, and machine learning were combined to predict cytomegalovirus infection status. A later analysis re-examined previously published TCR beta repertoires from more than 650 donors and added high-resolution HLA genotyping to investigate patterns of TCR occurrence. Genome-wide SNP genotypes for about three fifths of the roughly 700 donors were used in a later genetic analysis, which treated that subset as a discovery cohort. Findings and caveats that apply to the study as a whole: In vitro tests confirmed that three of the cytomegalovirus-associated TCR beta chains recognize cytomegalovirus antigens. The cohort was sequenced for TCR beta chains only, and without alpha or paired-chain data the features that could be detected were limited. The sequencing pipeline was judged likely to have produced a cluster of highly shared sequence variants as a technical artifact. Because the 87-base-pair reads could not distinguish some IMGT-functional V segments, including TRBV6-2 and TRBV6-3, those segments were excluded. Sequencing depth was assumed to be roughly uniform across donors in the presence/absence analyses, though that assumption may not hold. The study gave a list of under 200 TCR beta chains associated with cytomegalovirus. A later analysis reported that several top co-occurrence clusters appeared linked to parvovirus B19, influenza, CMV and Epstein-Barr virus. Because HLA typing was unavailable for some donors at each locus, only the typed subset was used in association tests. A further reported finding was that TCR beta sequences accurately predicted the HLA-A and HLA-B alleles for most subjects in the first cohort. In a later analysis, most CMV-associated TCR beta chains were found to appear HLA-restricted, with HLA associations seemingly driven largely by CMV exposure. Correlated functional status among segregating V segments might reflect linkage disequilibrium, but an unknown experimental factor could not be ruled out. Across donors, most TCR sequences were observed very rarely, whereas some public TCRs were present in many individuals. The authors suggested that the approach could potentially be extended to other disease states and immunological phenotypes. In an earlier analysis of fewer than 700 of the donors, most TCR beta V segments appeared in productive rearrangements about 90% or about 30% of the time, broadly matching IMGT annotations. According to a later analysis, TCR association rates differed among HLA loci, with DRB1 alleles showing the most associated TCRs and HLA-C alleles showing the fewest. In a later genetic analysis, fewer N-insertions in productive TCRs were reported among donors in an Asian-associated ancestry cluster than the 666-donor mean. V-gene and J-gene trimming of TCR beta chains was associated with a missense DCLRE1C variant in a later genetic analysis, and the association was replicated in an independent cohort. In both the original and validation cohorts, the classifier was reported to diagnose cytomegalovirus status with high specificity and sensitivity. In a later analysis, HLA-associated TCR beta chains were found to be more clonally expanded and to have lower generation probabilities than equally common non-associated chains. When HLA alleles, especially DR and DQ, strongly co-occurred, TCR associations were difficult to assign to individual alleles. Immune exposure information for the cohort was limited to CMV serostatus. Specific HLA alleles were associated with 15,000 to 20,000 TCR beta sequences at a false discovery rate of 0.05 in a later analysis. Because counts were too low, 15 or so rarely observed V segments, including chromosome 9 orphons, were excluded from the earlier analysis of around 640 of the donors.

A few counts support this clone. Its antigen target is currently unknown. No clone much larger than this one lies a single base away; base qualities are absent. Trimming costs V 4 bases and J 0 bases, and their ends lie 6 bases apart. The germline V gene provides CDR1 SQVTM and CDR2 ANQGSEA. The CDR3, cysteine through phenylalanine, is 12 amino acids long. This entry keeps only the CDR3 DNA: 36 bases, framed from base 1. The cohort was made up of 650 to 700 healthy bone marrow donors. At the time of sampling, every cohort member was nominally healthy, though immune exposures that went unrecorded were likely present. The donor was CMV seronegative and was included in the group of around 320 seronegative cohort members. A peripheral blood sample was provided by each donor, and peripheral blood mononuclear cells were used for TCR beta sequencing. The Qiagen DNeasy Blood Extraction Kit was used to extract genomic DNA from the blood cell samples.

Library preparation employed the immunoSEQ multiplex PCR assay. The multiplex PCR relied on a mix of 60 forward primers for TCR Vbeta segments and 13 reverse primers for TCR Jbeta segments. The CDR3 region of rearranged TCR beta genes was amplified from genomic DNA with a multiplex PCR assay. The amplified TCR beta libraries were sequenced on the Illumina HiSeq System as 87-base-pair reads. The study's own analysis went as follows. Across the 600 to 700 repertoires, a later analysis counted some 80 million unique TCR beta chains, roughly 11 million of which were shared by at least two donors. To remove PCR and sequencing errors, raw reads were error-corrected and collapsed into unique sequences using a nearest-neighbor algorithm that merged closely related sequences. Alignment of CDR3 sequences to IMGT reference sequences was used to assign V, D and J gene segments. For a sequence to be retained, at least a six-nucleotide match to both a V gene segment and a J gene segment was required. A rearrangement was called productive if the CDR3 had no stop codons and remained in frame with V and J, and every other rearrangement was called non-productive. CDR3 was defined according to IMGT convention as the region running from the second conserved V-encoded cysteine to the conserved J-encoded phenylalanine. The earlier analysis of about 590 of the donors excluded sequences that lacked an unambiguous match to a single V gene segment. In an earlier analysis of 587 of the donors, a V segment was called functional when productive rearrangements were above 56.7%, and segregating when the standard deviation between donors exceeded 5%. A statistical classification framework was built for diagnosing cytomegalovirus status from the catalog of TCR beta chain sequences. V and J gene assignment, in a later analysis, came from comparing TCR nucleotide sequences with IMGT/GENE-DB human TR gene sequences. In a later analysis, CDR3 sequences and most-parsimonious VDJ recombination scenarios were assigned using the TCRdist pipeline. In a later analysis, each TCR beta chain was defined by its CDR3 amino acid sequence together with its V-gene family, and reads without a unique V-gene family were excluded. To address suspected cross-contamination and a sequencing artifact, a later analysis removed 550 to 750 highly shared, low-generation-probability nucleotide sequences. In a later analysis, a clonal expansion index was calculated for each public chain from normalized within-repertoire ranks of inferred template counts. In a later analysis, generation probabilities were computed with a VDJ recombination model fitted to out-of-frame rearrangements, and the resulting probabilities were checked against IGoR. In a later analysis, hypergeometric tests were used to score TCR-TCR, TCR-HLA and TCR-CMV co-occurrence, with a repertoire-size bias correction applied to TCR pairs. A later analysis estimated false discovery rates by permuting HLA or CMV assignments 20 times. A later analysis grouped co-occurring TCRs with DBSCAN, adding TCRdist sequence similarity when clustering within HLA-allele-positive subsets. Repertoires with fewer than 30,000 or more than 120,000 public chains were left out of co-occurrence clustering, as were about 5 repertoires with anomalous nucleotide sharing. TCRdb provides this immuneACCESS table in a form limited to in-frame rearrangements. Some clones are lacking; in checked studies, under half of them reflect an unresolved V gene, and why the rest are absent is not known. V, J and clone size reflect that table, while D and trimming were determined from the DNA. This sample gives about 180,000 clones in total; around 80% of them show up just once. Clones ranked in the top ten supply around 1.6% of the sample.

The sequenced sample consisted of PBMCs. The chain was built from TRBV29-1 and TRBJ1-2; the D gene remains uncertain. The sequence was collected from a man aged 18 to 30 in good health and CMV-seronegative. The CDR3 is CSVAGTNYGYTF. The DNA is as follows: TGCAGCGTTGCGGGTACTAACTATGGCTACACCTTC. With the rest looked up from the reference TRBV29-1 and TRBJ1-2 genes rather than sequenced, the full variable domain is SAVISQKPSRDICQRGTSLTIQCQVDSQVTMMFWYRQQPGQSLTLIATANQGSEATYESGFVIDKFPISRPNLTFSTLTVSNMSPEDSSIYLCSVAGTNYGYTFGSGTRLTVV.